This is a list of T cell receptor beta chains from one sample in a study of T cell changes during pregnancy in multiple sclerosis. Repertoires were generated with immunoSEQ multiplex PCR, while TCRdb's copy carries only in-frame clones and drops some. This table holds roughly 39,000 clones, about 90% found once. The starting material was CD8+ T cells from peripheral blood mononuclear cells, obtained after pregnancy. The receptors here all came from a female donor with multiple sclerosis, enrolled in a pregnancy study. Each CDR3 is given with its conserved first and last residue. D genes are given only for firm matches. Rows may omit the clone size; those that give it use once, few, many or a size class.

J: TRBJ1-1
size: -
V: TRBV7-2
D: TRBD1
DNA: TGTGCCAGCAGCTCCCGGACAGGGGGTAACACTGAAGCTTTCTTT
CDR3: CASSSRTGGNTEAFF

J: TRBJ2-2
size: -
V: TRBV5-1
D: TRBD2
DNA: TGCGCCAGCAGCTTGGCGACGGGCGGGAGAAAAACCGGGGAGCTGTTTTTT
CDR3: CASSLATGGRKTGELFF

J: TRBJ1-1
size: -
V: TRBV5-6
D: -
DNA: TGTGCCAGCAGCTTGAGAGTTACTGAAGCTTTCTTT
CDR3: CASSLRVTEAFF

J: TRBJ2-1
size: -
V: TRBV4-1
D: TRBD2
DNA: TGCGCCAGCAGCCAAGATAGAGGGACTAGCGGAGACAATGAGCAGTTCTTC
CDR3: CASSQDRGTSGDNEQFF

J: TRBJ2-7
size: -
V: TRBV5-4
D: -
DNA: TGTGCCAGCAGCCAATACCCGGAGCGGGCCCCCTACTACGAGCAGTACTTC
CDR3: CASSQYPERAPYYEQYF

J: TRBJ1-4
size: -
V: TRBV2
D: TRBD1
DNA: TGTGCCAGCAGCCGCTCGACAGGGACTGAAAATGAAAAACTGTTTTTT
CDR3: CASSRSTGTENEKLFF

J: TRBJ2-7
size: -
V: TRBV5-6
D: TRBD1
DNA: TGTGCCAGCAGTTATTACAGGGGGCTCTACGAGCAGTACTTC
CDR3: CASSYYRGLYEQYF

J: TRBJ1-2
size: -
V: TRBV5-4
D: TRBD1
DNA: TGTGCCAGCAGCACAGGACAGGGCTTGGCAAGTTTC
CDR3: CASSTGQGLASF

J: TRBJ2-1
size: -
V: TRBV18
D: -
DNA: TGTGCCAGCTCACCACGCAACTGGGGGCGCCTCCATGAGCAGTTCTTC
CDR3: CASSPRNWGRLHEQFF

J: TRBJ2-2
size: -
V: TRBV4-2
D: TRBD2
DNA: TGTGCCAGCAGCCGGGCGGGGGGGCGAGAGGAGCTGTTTTTT
CDR3: CASSRAGGREELFF

J: TRBJ1-2
size: -
V: TRBV30
D: -
DNA: TGTGCCTGGAGGGGAGGACGTGGCGGCTACACCTTC
CDR3: CAWRGGRGGYTF

J: TRBJ2-1
size: -
V: TRBV27
D: -
DNA: TGTGCCAGCAGGGGCGTGAGTACAATTGAGCAGTTCTTC
CDR3: CASRGVSTIEQFF

J: TRBJ1-1
size: few
V: TRBV6-5
D: TRBD1
DNA: TGTGCCAGCACCCAAACAGGGGCAATGACTGAAGCTTTCTTT
CDR3: CASTQTGAMTEAFF

J: TRBJ1-2
size: -
V: TRBV28
D: TRBD1
DNA: TGTGCCAGCAGCATTCTTACAGGGGAAGCTAACTATGGCTACACCTTC
CDR3: CASSILTGEANYGYTF

J: TRBJ2-7
size: -
V: TRBV28
D: -
DNA: TGTGCCAGCAGTTTAGTACGGGACTACGAGCAGTACTTC
CDR3: CASSLVRDYEQYF

J: TRBJ2-7
size: -
V: TRBV19
D: -
DNA: TGTGCCAGTAGTATTCAGGGGGGCTCCTACGAGCAGTACTTC
CDR3: CASSIQGGSYEQYF

J: TRBJ2-3
size: -
V: TRBV18
D: TRBD2
DNA: TGTGCCAGCTCACCATCTAGCGGGAGGGCCCGAGATACGCAGTATTTT
CDR3: CASSPSSGRARDTQYF

J: TRBJ2-4
size: -
V: TRBV9
D: TRBD1
DNA: TGTGCCAGCAGCGTAGGAGGGGGCAATGCCAAAAACATTCAGTACTTC
CDR3: CASSVGGGNAKNIQYF

J: TRBJ2-7
size: -
V: TRBV4-1
D: TRBD2
DNA: TGCGCCAGCAGCCCGCCGGGACTAGCGTCCTACGAGCAGTACTTC
CDR3: CASSPPGLASYEQYF

J: TRBJ2-7
size: -
V: TRBV19
D: TRBD1
DNA: TGTGCCAGTAGTATCGGGACAGGGAGAACCTACGAGCAGTACTTC
CDR3: CASSIGTGRTYEQYF

J: TRBJ2-1
size: -
V: TRBV2
D: TRBD2
DNA: TGTGCCAGCAGTGACTTTGGGCGGGAGGGCCGATTTGAGCAGTTCTTC
CDR3: CASSDFGREGRFEQFF

J: TRBJ2-3
size: -
V: TRBV5-1
D: TRBD1
DNA: TGCGCCAGCAGCAGCGGGACAGGGTTGTTGACAGATACGCAGTATTTT
CDR3: CASSSGTGLLTDTQYF

J: TRBJ1-1
size: medium-sized
V: TRBV18
D: -
DNA: TGTGCCAGCTCACCGGGAGGGGATTACACTGAAGCTTTCTTT
CDR3: CASSPGGDYTEAFF

J: TRBJ2-3
size: -
V: TRBV7-9
D: TRBD2
DNA: TGTGCCAGCAGCTTAAGGCGGGGTAGCGGGGCGTCTGATACGCAGTATTTT
CDR3: CASSLRRGSGASDTQYF

J: TRBJ2-1
size: -
V: TRBV7-6
D: TRBD2
DNA: TGTGCCAGCAGCTTAACCACCGGGACTAGGGAAAATGAGCAGTTCTTC
CDR3: CASSLTTGTRENEQFF

J: TRBJ2-7
size: -
V: TRBV5-5
D: TRBD2
DNA: TGTGCCAGCAGCTTGTTTACTAGCGGGAGCTACGAGCAGTACTTC
CDR3: CASSLFTSGSYEQYF

J: TRBJ2-7
size: -
V: TRBV25-1
D: -
DNA: TGTGCCAGCAGTGAATTGACTTCGGGGTACGAGCAGTACTTC
CDR3: CASSELTSGYEQYF

J: TRBJ1-3
size: -
V: TRBV2
D: TRBD1
DNA: TGTGCCACCCGGACAGGGACCTCTGGAAACACCATATATTTT
CDR3: CATRTGTSGNTIYF

J: TRBJ1-5
size: once
V: TRBV7-9
D: -
DNA: TGTGCCGGATCCCCCGGGAGCAATCAGCCCCAGCATTTT
CDR3: CAGSPGSNQPQHF

J: TRBJ2-7
size: -
V: TRBV30
D: -
DNA: TGTGCCTGGAGTGGGTGGGCAGGGAAAGTGTACGAGCAGTACTTC
CDR3: CAWSGWAGKVYEQYF

J: TRBJ1-4
size: -
V: TRBV6-5
D: -
DNA: TGTGCCAGCAGGACGACAGGTTTACGGGAAAAACTGTTTTTT
CDR3: CASRTTGLREKLFF

J: TRBJ2-1
size: -
V: TRBV2
D: -
DNA: TGTGCCACCTTCTTGGGGGCAGGGGAGCAGTTCTTC
CDR3: CATFLGAGEQFF

J: TRBJ1-5
size: -
V: TRBV28
D: -
DNA: TGTGCCAGCAGTCACCGATCAGGGTACCAGCCCCAGCATTTT
CDR3: CASSHRSGYQPQHF

J: TRBJ2-3
size: -
V: TRBV5-1
D: -
DNA: TGCGCCAGCAGCTTGGTTTCAGCGAGATACACAGATACGCAGTATTTT
CDR3: CASSLVSARYTDTQYF

J: TRBJ2-7
size: -
V: TRBV28
D: -
DNA: TGTGCCAGCAGTAGGGCGGGCAAACCCTACGAGCAGTACTTC
CDR3: CASSRAGKPYEQYF

J: TRBJ2-1
size: -
V: TRBV6-1
D: -
DNA: TGTGCCAGCATTGGAAGCGGTCCAACCTACAATGAGCAGTTCTTC
CDR3: CASIGSGPTYNEQFF

J: TRBJ2-1
size: few
V: TRBV19
D: -
DNA: TGTGCCAGTAGTATTAATTCGGGGGATATTGGTTACAATGAGCAGTTCTTC
CDR3: CASSINSGDIGYNEQFF

J: TRBJ2-1
size: -
V: TRBV27
D: TRBD2
DNA: TGTGCCAGCAGTTACTCTAGCGGTAACTACAATGAGCAGTTCTTC
CDR3: CASSYSSGNYNEQFF

J: TRBJ1-2
size: -
V: TRBV19
D: -
DNA: TGTGCCAGTAGTATTGGCAGGGGTCCGTTTTATGGCTACACCTTC
CDR3: CASSIGRGPFYGYTF

J: TRBJ2-6
size: -
V: TRBV2
D: -
DNA: TGTGCCAGGAGGGGAGGGGGGCTGAGAGGGGCCAACGTCCTGACTTTC
CDR3: CARRGGGLRGANVLTF

J: TRBJ2-2
size: -
V: TRBV7-9
D: TRBD1
DNA: TGTGCCACCGATGACAGGGGACTCACCGGGGAGCTGTTTTTT
CDR3: CATDDRGLTGELFF

J: TRBJ2-3
size: -
V: TRBV9
D: -
DNA: TGTGCCAGCAGCGTAGGTGAGGGAGGATCCTATACGCAGTATTTT
CDR3: CASSVGEGGSYTQYF

J: TRBJ2-2
size: -
V: TRBV4-1
D: TRBD1
DNA: TGCGCCAGCAGCGGGGGACAGGGGGACTCCGGGGAGCTGTTTTTT
CDR3: CASSGGQGDSGELFF

J: TRBJ1-1
size: -
V: TRBV11-2
D: -
DNA: TGTGCCAGCAGCTTTGAGCTGAACACTGAAGCTTTCTTT
CDR3: CASSFELNTEAFF

J: TRBJ1-6
size: once
V: TRBV21-1
D: -
DNA: TGTGCCAGCAGCAAAGTCGGGGGGCTGAGCAATTCACCCCTCCACTTT
CDR3: CASSKVGGLSNSPLHF

J: TRBJ2-3
size: -
V: TRBV30
D: TRBD2
DNA: TGTGCCTGGAGTGTACGGGCGGGAGTCACAGATACGCAGTATTTT
CDR3: CAWSVRAGVTDTQYF

J: TRBJ2-1
size: -
V: TRBV10-1
D: -
DNA: TGCGCCAGCATAGGACTACTCCGGTTCTTC
CDR3: CASIGLLRFF

J: TRBJ1-1
size: -
V: TRBV5-6
D: -
DNA: TGTGCCAGCAGCGGGCGGGGGGGGATGGCTTTCTTT
CDR3: CASSGRGGMAFF

J: TRBJ2-7
size: once
V: TRBV20-1
D: -
DNA: TGCAGTGCTAGAGACAGCTACGAGCAGTACTTC
CDR3: CSARDSYEQYF

J: TRBJ2-4
size: -
V: TRBV5-1
D: TRBD1
DNA: TGCGCCAGCAGCCCTGGACAGGGCCCCGTAAACATTCAGTACTTC
CDR3: CASSPGQGPVNIQYF